This TCR beta chain was observed in a study of T cell responses to AZD1222 COVID-19 vaccine listed by TCRdb under 2021. General notes on the study: Because spike-specific TCR depth and breadth did not differ between the two schedules, AZD1222 recipients who got a second dose at roughly 4 weeks were pooled with those who got a second dose at roughly 12 weeks. Enrollment into the trials was organized by age into subgroups of 18-55, 56-69 and 70-plus years, and those subgroups contained roughly 160, 29 and 62 TCR-sequenced participants, respectively. A total of over 230 trial participants underwent TCR sequencing, of whom about 210 received two doses of AZD1222 and about 25 received two doses of the MenACWY control vaccine.

Points on this clone: Its antigen remains undetermined. No per-base quality is available; no much larger clone lies one base away.

The CDR3 runs 11 amino acids, cysteine and phenylalanine included. Of the read, only the CDR3 DNA is kept; its 33 bases are in frame from base 1. The V end loses 4 bases and the J end loses 6 bases, and a stretch of 4 bases separates them. The CDR3 regions of human TCRbeta chains were analyzed by immunosequencing. In the original analysis: TCRs in the repertoires were matched against a reference library of SARS-CoV-2-specific TCRs that had been generated with the MIRA antigen-specificity platform. Breadth was defined as the fraction of unique TCRs that were SARS-CoV-2-associated, and depth was defined as the fraction of total T cells that were SARS-CoV-2-associated. Using the MIRA data, each spike-specific TCR was assigned both to the spike region to which the TCR was reactive and to a CD4 or CD8 class. Log10-transformed breadth and depth values were compared by one-way ANOVA with Sidak's multiple comparisons tests. In TCRdb, the immuneACCESS table is reduced to in-frame sequences with V and J assigned. These tables do not hold every clone; where another copy was compared, an unresolved V gene accounts for under half, and the others remain unexplained. V and J calls and clone size are copied from that table; D and trimming were computed from the DNA. The sample table shows around 120,000 clones, and 90% are seen once. In total, the top ten clones hold just over 7% of the sample.

The meaning of the sample's time point label: baseline before first vaccination. Vaccinee samples came from UK trials COV001 and COV002, including a single-blind randomized controlled phase 2/3 trial of AZD1222 (ChAdOx1 nCoV-19) in healthy adults. For TCRbeta chain sequencing, PBMC samples from trial participants were taken at day 0 and at day 28 after the second dose. Study-level results and caveats: Reportedly, almost half of the unique spike-specific TCRs recognized epitopes lying outside the regions that are mutated in the B.1.351 and B.1.1.7 variants. No day 14 peak-response samples were available, so repertoires were characterized only after the peak T cell response. A significant rise in spike-specific TCR breadth and depth was observed after two AZD1222 doses relative to day 0 and relative to MenACWY recipients. Participants were mostly white British, with more females than males. The authors suggested clonal diversity may have been underestimated. The vaccine-associated CD4 TCRs covered the entire spike protein, and the dominant responses fell in regions 160-218 and 743-854. Only five to seven AZD1222 recipients were SARS-CoV-2 seropositive at baseline, limiting conclusions about previously exposed vaccinees. In the small 56-69-year group, the increase in depth fell short of significance, most likely because of low power.

The specimen was peripheral blood, collected on day 0 of AZD1222 vaccination. This TCR derives from an adult in good health. This receptor chain uses TRBV12-3 or TRBV12-4 and TRBJ2-1, with the D segment identity uncertain. The nucleotide sequence reads TGTGCCAGCAGTTACGCCAATGAGCAGTTCTTC. It translates to CASSYANEQFF.